This T cell receptor (beta chain) appears in the sequencing data of a study of shared clonotypes between healthy human individuals. Study findings and constraints: When naive CD4 clonotypes were compared across a few donors, about 4.8% were shared. How much donors shared clonotypes was expected to be affected by sequencing depth. Naive subsets, compared against memory subsets, generally had larger estimated richness values. Having only a few donors restricted how much genetic and exposure-history diversity was captured.

Deletions cut 2 bases from V and 4 bases from J, with 7 bases between. CDR1 and CDR2 from the germline V gene are SGHTS and YDEGEE. This CDR3 region has 13 residues. Repertoires were generated with immunoSEQ multiplex PCR, while TCRdb's copy carries only in-frame clones and drops some. The sample carries 2 million to 2.5 million clones, approximately 96% recorded once. On this clone: Its antigen is still unknown.

This receptor was identified in a man aged 18 to 30 in good health. The sample consisted of naive CD4+ T cells sorted from blood. Subset of the sample: CD45RA+ positively selected. This chain connects TRBV5-8 to TRBJ1-5, with unresolved D. The CDR3: CASSFDPNQPQHF. The CDR3 DNA reads TGTGCCAGCAGCTTTGACCCAAATCAGCCCCAGCATTTT. The variable domain in full, with the rest retrieved from reference TRBV5-8 and TRBJ1-5, is EAGVTQSPTHLIKTRGQQATLRCSPISGHTSVYWYQQALGLGLQFLLWYDEGEERNRGNFPPRFSGRQFPNYSSELNVNALELEDSALYLCASSFDPNQPQHFGDGTRLSIL.